The 31 T cell receptor beta chains reported below all come from one sample, sequenced in a study of T cell responses to AZD1222 COVID-19 vaccine. Generated by immunoSEQ multiplex PCR, the TCRdb table keeps only in-frame clones and is missing some. The sample lists 80,000 or so clones, 70% to 90% seen once, with around 9.3% in the top ten. The specimen was peripheral blood, collected 28 days after the second AZD1222 dose. The receptors shown here come from an adult who received the AZD1222 COVID-19 vaccine.

The chain joins TRBV7-2 to TRBJ2-7; D might be TRBD1 (6 bases). From germline, CDR1 is SGHTA and CDR2 FQGNSA. The ends were cut back, 3 bases at V and 2 bases at J, with 11 bases in the middle. The CDR3 extends over 14 amino acids. CDR3 coding DNA: TGTGCCAGCAGCTTGACGGACAGTGCCTACGAGCAGTACTTC. The encoded protein is CASSLTDSAYEQYF.

The chain employs TRBV10-3 and TRBJ1-1; 10 nucleotides line up with TRBD1. The CDR3 has 14 residues. In germline, CDR1 is ENHRY, CDR2 SYGVKD. With 4 bases clipped from V and 10 bases from J, the junction kept 9 bases outside the gene matches. This chain's CDR3 is CAISGGQGEKGAFF. The DNA of the CDR3 is TGTGCCATCAGTGGAGGACAGGGGGAAAAGGGAGCTTTCTTT.

The chain recombines TRBV3-1 (or the pseudogene TRBV3-2) with TRBJ2-1; 9 nucleotides match TRBD1. This CDR3 is 15 amino acids long. Germline CDR1 LGHDT, CDR2 YNNKEL (reference sequence). The ends lost 3 bases at V and 9 bases at J; junction bases unmatched: 9. The CDR3 region is CASSQTGTGIPEQFF. CDR3 DNA sequence: TGTGCCAGCAGCCAGACCGGGACAGGGATTCCTGAGCAGTTCTTC.

V and J are TRBV11-2 and TRBJ2-4, with 7 positions matching TRBD1. Germline lookup yields CDR1 SGHAT and CDR2 FQNNGV. Losses at the gene ends were 7 bases for V and 8 bases for J; bases not matched to a gene: 17. This CDR3 has 16 amino acids. The CDR3 region has the DNA TGTGCCAGCAATACAGGGGCATGGTTCCACTCGGACATTCAGTACTTC. Translated: CASNTGAWFHSDIQYF.

The chain combines TRBV28 with TRBJ1-4, with a weak D call TRBD1 (5 bases). This CDR3 spans 16 amino acids. Trimming left V 5 bases short and J 8 bases short, with 21 bases between. Germline V gene lookup returns CDR1 MDHEN and CDR2 SYDVKM. CDR3 nucleotides: TGTGCCAGCAGTCCCCCCAATGGGGCCGTTTCCGAAAAACTGTTTTTT. This translates into CASSPPNGAVSEKLFF.

For the CDR3, the DNA is TGTGCCAGTAGTCCCAGGGCAGGGGGCCTGACTAACTATGGCTACACCTTC. Translation: CASSPRAGGLTNYGYTF. The chain has TRBV19 and TRBJ1-2; 8 bases line up with TRBD1. V was clipped by 5 bases and J by 0 bases; unmatched bases: 11. The CDR3 is 17 residues long. Looked up from germline, CDR1 is LNHDA and CDR2 is SQIVND (reference sequence).

This chain connects TRBV30 to TRBJ1-6, with D uncertain. V was pared by 0 bases and J by 7 bases, with 10 bases between. The CDR3 is 14 amino acids. Germline CDR1 is GTSNPN and CDR2 is SVGIG (reference sequence). For the CDR3, the DNA is TGTGCCTGGAGTGTACGAGATGGGAATTCACCCCTCCACTTT. As protein: CAWSVRDGNSPLHF.

CDR3 sequence: CSVEGPGYNEQFF. The CDR3 DNA sequence: TGCAGCGTTGAAGGTCCAGGATACAATGAGCAGTTCTTC. This chain uses TRBV29-1 with TRBJ2-1; D is uncertain. Trimming removed 1 base from V and 4 bases from J, with 8 bases in between. The V gene's germline CDR1 is SQVTM and CDR2 ANQGSEA. The CDR3 is 13 amino acids.

The genes are TRBV5-1 and TRBJ2-2; D unclear. The CDR3 has 13 residues. Germline V gene data show CDR1 as SGHRS and CDR2 as YFSETQ. The V end was cut by 5 bases, the J end by 4 bases, with 9 bases between. In nucleotides, the CDR3 is TGCGCCAGCAGTTTCAAGGGCACCGGGGAGCTGTTTTTT. Translation gives CASSFKGTGELFF.

The chain has TRBV9 and TRBJ2-5; D possibly corresponds to TRBD2 (5 bases). This CDR3 spans 15 amino acids. Germline V gene lookup returns CDR1 SGDLS and CDR2 YYNGEE. The V gene lost 2 bases and the J gene lost 2 bases, with 13 bases spanning the gap. The CDR3 DNA sequence: TGTGCCAGCAGCGTTACGGACTTCCCGCAAGAGACCCAGTACTTC. This encodes CASSVTDFPQETQYF.

This chain uses TRBV6-5 with TRBJ1-4; 7 nucleotides align to TRBD1. The junction had 8 bases not matched to a gene; V was cut back by 7 bases and J by 3 bases. CDR1 is MNHEY, CDR2 SVGAGI, per germline. This CDR3 is built from 15 residues. As DNA, the CDR3 is TGTGCCAGCAAGAGGGGGCGGGGCTCTAATGAAAAACTGTTTTTT. Translated, it gives CASKRGRGSNEKLFF.

The gene calls are TRBV19 and TRBJ1-2; no reliable D call. The V and J ends lost 9 bases and 2 bases respectively, with 10 bases between them. The CDR3 extends over 12 amino acids. The germline V gene encodes CDR1 LNHDA and CDR2 SQIVND (reference sequence). CDR3 bases: TGTGCCAGCACCACACTGAACTATGGCTACACCTTC. Translation: CASTTLNYGYTF.

J is TRBJ2-1 and V is TRBV10-3; unclear D gene. The CDR3 runs 13 residues. The V gene's germline CDR1 is ENHRY and CDR2 SYGVKD. V shed 10 bases and J shed 2 bases, with 12 bases lying between them. The CDR3 reads CATLDPPYNEQFF. The DNA for the CDR3 is TGTGCCACCTTAGATCCCCCCTACAATGAGCAGTTCTTC.

J is TRBJ1-1 and V is TRBV6-5, with TRBD1 as a possible D gene (5 bases). V lost 5 bases and J 1 base, leaving 11 bases between the germline ends. Germline loops: CDR1 MNHEY, CDR2 SVGAGI. CDR3 length equals 14 residues. This chain's CDR3 is CASSISGPNTEAFF. The CDR3 DNA follows: TGTGCCAGCAGTATCTCAGGGCCGAACACTGAAGCTTTCTTT.

The chain is built from TRBV5-6 and TRBJ1-1, with D perhaps matching TRBD1 (6 bases). V shed 4 bases and J shed 1 base, with 11 bases lying between them. From germline, CDR1 is SGHDT and CDR2 YYEEEE. The CDR3 is 14 amino acids. DNA of the CDR3: TGTGCCAGCAGCCAAAGGGGGGGGAACACTGAAGCTTTCTTT. Protein sequence: CASSQRGGNTEAFF. The full variable domain, its missing parts supplied by reference TRBV5-6 and TRBJ1-1, is DAGVTQSPTHLIKTRGQQVTLRCSPKSGHDTVSWYQQALGQGPQFIFQYYEEEERQRGNFPDRFSGHQFPNYSSELNVNALLLGDSALYLCASSQRGGNTEAFFGQGTRLTVV.

V gene TRBV25-1 combines with J gene TRBJ1-4; D may be TRBD1 (5 bases). Deletions cut 2 bases from V and 5 bases from J, with 6 bases between. Germline CDR1 is MGHDK and CDR2 is SYGVNS. CDR3 size: 13 residues. CDR3 nucleotide sequence: TGTGCCAGCAGTGAAGGGGGGAATGAAAAACTGTTTTTT. This sequence encodes CASSEGGNEKLFF.

The chain joins TRBV6-5 to TRBJ2-1, with D unclear. V lost 6 bases to trimming and J lost 3 bases, with 12 bases between them. CDR1 and CDR2 (germline): MNHEY, SVGAGI. The CDR3 runs 14 residues. The CDR3 sequence is CASSLRTNYNEQFF. CDR3 nucleotide sequence: TGTGCCAGCAGCCTCCGGACCAACTACAATGAGCAGTTCTTC.

The chain carries TRBV7-6 and TRBJ2-7, with D maybe TRBD1 (6 bases). From germline, CDR1 is SGHVS and CDR2 FNYEAQ. This CDR3 contains 15 residues. V was pared by 0 bases and J by 1 base, with 10 bases between. The CDR3 region is CASSLAQGQSYEQYF. The CDR3 bases are TGTGCCAGCAGCTTAGCTCAGGGACAATCCTACGAGCAGTACTTC.

The chain links TRBV5-1 to TRBJ1-6; 9 positions agree with TRBD1. The V segment lost 4 bases and the J segment 10 bases; nucleotides outside the gene matches: 12. CDR3 length: 16 amino acids. Per the germline V gene, CDR1 is SGHRS and CDR2 is YFSETQ. CDR3 coding DNA: TGCGCCAGCAGCCCTTGGGGACAGGGAACAGGCTCACCCCTCCACTTT. This sequence encodes CASSPWGQGTGSPLHF.

The chain carries TRBV11-2 and TRBJ1-1; 10 bases fit TRBD1. Germline assignment: CDR1 SGHAT and CDR2 FQNNGV. The J segment lost 5 bases and the V segment lost 5 bases, leaving 2 bases of the junction unmatched. The CDR3 sequence is 13 residues long. CDR3 amino acids: CASSKGQGTEAFF. CDR3 coding DNA: TGTGCCAGCAGCAAGGGACAGGGGACTGAAGCTTTCTTT.

V is TRBV7-3 and J is TRBJ2-1; 7 bases are shared with TRBD2. Trimming took 5 bases from V and 7 from J; bases not matched to a gene: 8. The CDR3 consists of 14 residues. Germline CDR1 is SGHTA and CDR2 is FQGTGA. CDR3 in amino acids: CASSPGLDRNEQFF. The CDR3 bases are TGTGCCAGCAGCCCCGGACTAGACCGGAATGAGCAGTTCTTC.

The genes are TRBV7-8 and TRBJ1-1; D is undetermined. From germline, CDR1 is SGHVS and CDR2 FQNEAQ. This CDR3 has 14 amino acids. V shed 3 bases and J shed 8 bases, with 16 bases lying between them. CDR3 sequence: CASSLETTRGEAFF. CDR3 DNA: TGTGCCAGCAGCTTGGAGACGACAAGAGGGGAAGCTTTCTTT.

This clone occurred a few times. This chain connects TRBV7-2 to TRBJ2-6, with 8 bases matching TRBD1. Trimming cost V 6 bases and J 1 base; bases outside gene matches: 2. Germline values: CDR1 SGHTA, CDR2 FQGNSA. The CDR3 is 15 residues long. The CDR3 bases are TGTGCCAGCAGGGACAGGGTGTCTGGGGCCAACGTCCTGACTTTC. This translates into CASRDRVSGANVLTF.

The gene calls are TRBV7-9 and TRBJ2-1, with 13 bases aligning to TRBD2. The CDR3 extends over 19 amino acids. Germline V CDR1 and CDR2: SEHNR, FQNEAQ (reference sequence). J gave up 0 bases and V 5 bases, and 10 bases lay outside the gene matches. This CDR3 reads CASSTTLAGGLLSYNEQFF. The CDR3 bases are TGTGCCAGCAGCACGACACTAGCGGGGGGGCTACTCTCCTACAATGAGCAGTTCTTC.

V gene TRBV18 combines with J gene TRBJ1-5, with D hard to call. V shed 3 bases and J shed 3 bases, with 3 bases lying between them. Per the germline V gene, CDR1 is KGHSH and CDR2 is LQKENI. The CDR3 runs to 12 residues. This CDR3 is CASSPTNQPQHF. CDR3 nucleotide sequence: TGTGCCAGCTCACCTACCAATCAGCCCCAGCATTTT.

The chain combines TRBV5-1 with TRBJ2-2; TRBD1 or TRBD2 may be the D gene (5 bases each). This CDR3 is built from 15 residues. CDR1 SGHRS and CDR2 YFSETQ come from the germline V gene. Between the trimmed V and J ends, which lost 2 bases and 2 bases, there was a span of 10 bases. CDR3 nucleotide sequence: TGCGCCAGCAGCTTAGAGGGGATAAACACCGGGGAGCTGTTTTTT. It translates to CASSLEGINTGELFF. Looking up the rest from reference TRBV5-1 and TRBJ2-2 gives the full variable domain: KAGVTQTPRYLIKTRGQQVTLSCSPISGHRSVSWYQQTPGQGLQFLFEYFSETQRNKGNFPGRFSGRQFSNSRSEMNVSTLELGDSALYLCASSLEGINTGELFFGEGSRLTVL.

The chain links TRBV7-3 to TRBJ2-3; D perhaps matches TRBD2 (7 bases). Germline values: CDR1 SGHTA, CDR2 FQGTGA. V was shortened by 1 base and J by 1 base, with 12 bases between the two germline ends. The CDR3 contains 16 residues. The CDR3 sequence: CASSLKGGGGTDTQYF. The DNA for the CDR3 is TGTGCCAGCAGCTTAAAGGGAGGGGGTGGCACAGATACGCAGTATTTT. Using reference TRBV7-3 and TRBJ2-3 for the parts outside the CDR3, the full variable domain is GAGVSQTPSNKVTEKGKYVELRCDPISGHTALYWYRQSLGQGPEFLIYFQGTGAADDSGLPNDRFFAVRPEGSVSTLKIQRTERGDSAVYLCASSLKGGGGTDTQYFGPGTRLTVL.

This clone showed up many times. Distinct nucleotide sequences in the sample also encode this CDR3. The chain has TRBV6-5 and TRBJ2-7; D gene unclear. Deletions cut 0 bases from V and 0 bases from J, with 3 bases between. There are 13 residues in the CDR3. The germline V gene encodes CDR1 MNHEY and CDR2 SVGAGI. The CDR3 nucleotides read TGTGCCAGCAGTTACTCCGCCTCCTACGAGCAGTACTTC. It specifies CASSYSASYEQYF.

The chain joins TRBV5-8 to TRBJ2-3, with no clear D. Trimming pared 0 bases from V and 0 bases from J, leaving 8 bases between. Germline CDR1 SGHTS, CDR2 YDEGEE. This CDR3 has 15 amino acids. CDR3 loop: CASSLGRGSTDTQYF. DNA of the CDR3: TGTGCCAGCAGCTTGGGGAGAGGTAGCACAGATACGCAGTATTTT.

CDR3 nucleotide sequence: TGCAGGACGGGGGGGCATGGCTACACCTTC. Translating it yields CRTGGHGYTF. The V call is TRBV20-1, the J call TRBJ1-2; D perhaps matches TRBD1 (6 bases). The CDR3 has 10 residues. CDR1 is DFQATT and CDR2 is SNEGSKA in the germline V gene (reference sequence).

V gene TRBV6-4 combines with J gene TRBJ2-2, with D maybe TRBD1 (6 bases). Germline assignment: CDR1 MRHNA and CDR2 SNTAGT. Trimming took off 4 bases at V and 4 bases at J, with 10 bases between the two ends. The CDR3 consists of 14 residues. The CDR3 bases are TGTGCCAGCAGTGCAACCAGGGGCACCGGGGAGCTGTTTTTT. Its translation is CASSATRGTGELFF.